This T cell receptor beta chain is drawn from a study of blood T cell repertoires in COVID-19. Study overall: Samples representing acute and convalescent COVID-19 were sourced from the United States, Italy and Spain.

Under the authors' procedure: Quantification of nucleated cells was approximated via reference gene primer amplification. Measured with immunoSEQ multiplex PCR; TCRdb has only the in-frame clones, and not every one. That table gives V, J and clone size, and the DNA gave D and trimming. The sample holds some 200,000 clones; over 75% are singletons and the top ten take about 13%. Germline CDR1 reads LNHDA; CDR2 reads SQIVND (reference sequence). CDR3 length equals 13 residues. Trimming pared 2 bases from V and 6 bases from J, leaving 8 bases between. The clonotype originates from a human donor in a cohort sampled during active COVID-19. Input material: peripheral blood. The chain combines TRBV19 with TRBJ2-1, with a tentative D call TRBD1 (5 bases). CDR3 protein: CASSISRGNEQFF. CDR3 DNA: TGTGCCAGTAGTATAAGTAGGGGCAATGAGCAGTTCTTC.